Below, 24 T cell receptor beta chains from the same sample are listed, as sequenced in a study of regulatory T cells in long-lasting Graves disease. The authors built TCR beta libraries using iRepertoire HTBI primers and Arm-PCR of CDR3 regions. TCRdb redid the calling of the multiplex PCR reads with MiXCR, one entry per CDR3 protein. The sample records 310,000 or so distinct CDR3 sequences, more than 20% being singletons. Time point reported: persistent/refractory GD, antithyroid drugs over 5 years with positive TRAb. Researchers made the TCR library from RNA that was extracted from PBMCs. Sequencing was performed on peripheral blood mononuclear cells (PBMCs), taken when the disease was refractory, from a patient treated with antithyroid drugs. The receptors stem from a female donor with Graves disease.

This clonotype was recorded at least ten times. V is TRBV28 and J is TRBJ2-5, with D unresolved. Trimming took off 1 base at V and 3 bases at J, with 6 bases between the two ends. This CDR3 contains 13 residues. Germline V CDR1 and CDR2: MDHEN, SYDVKM. Written as DNA, the CDR3 is TGTGCCAGCAGTTTATATGTAGAAGAGACCCAGTACTTC. This translates into CASSLYVEETQYF.

The table lists this clonotype with many counts. This chain uses TRBV6-1 with TRBJ2-2; D is undetermined. This CDR3 spans 11 amino acids. CDR1 and CDR2 from the germline V gene are MNHNS and SASEGT. V was shortened by 6 bases and J by 5 bases, with 4 bases between the two germline ends. The DNA of the CDR3 is TGTGCCAGCAGACGGACCGGGGAGCTGTTTTTT. It codes for CASRRTGELFF.

The V and J genes are TRBV2 and TRBJ2-3; 8 nucleotides align to TRBD2. With V trimmed by 7 bases and J by 1 base, 16 bases remained unmatched. CDR1 is SNHLY, CDR2 FYNNEI, per germline. This CDR3 is 18 amino acids long. The CDR3 nucleotides are TGTGCCAGCACCCCAGGAGTGGACCCGCGGGGGGGCACAGATACGCAGTATTTT. This translates into CASTPGVDPRGGTDTQYF.

The chain couples TRBV28 to TRBJ1-1, with D tentatively TRBD1 (6 bases). Germline V lookup: CDR1 MDHEN, CDR2 SYDVKM. Trimming cost V 5 bases and J 4 bases, with 17 bases left between them. CDR3 length: 15 residues. For the CDR3, the DNA is TGTGCCAGCAGTCCCCAAAGGGGGGTTCTCACTGAAGCTTTCTTT. This translates into CASSPQRGVLTEAFF.

The chain has TRBV20-1 and TRBJ2-7, with 9 bases that match TRBD1. The junction had 15 bases not matched to a gene; V was cut back by 6 bases and J by 3 bases. This CDR3 has 16 amino acids. From germline, CDR1 is DFQATT and CDR2 SNEGSKA (reference sequence). The CDR3 nucleotides read TGCAGTGCCGACCGACCGGGACAGGGTAATCTCTACGAGCAGTACTTC. It translates to CSADRPGQGNLYEQYF.

This clonotype was seen repeatedly, ten times or more. The chain uses TRBV28 and TRBJ2-5; D could derive from TRBD1 or TRBD2 (5 bases each). Germline loops: CDR1 MDHEN, CDR2 SYDVKM. The ends were cut back, 5 bases at V and 5 bases at J, with 18 bases in the middle. The CDR3 contains 15 residues. In nucleotides, the CDR3 is TGTGCCAGCAGTCCCGGACCCCTAAGGGACGAGACCCAGTACTTC. Translated, it gives CASSPGPLRDETQYF.

This clonotype was observed at least ten times. CDR3 protein: CASSLATAAKIQETQYF. The CDR3 nucleotides are TGTGCCAGCAGCTTAGCAACCGCAGCTAAGATTCAAGAGACCCAGTACTTC. The rearrangement uses TRBV11-2 and TRBJ2-5; D unresolved. The V and J ends lost 1 base and 2 bases respectively, with 17 bases between them. Germline V gene sequence: CDR1 SGHAT, CDR2 FQNNGV. The CDR3 contains 17 residues. The full variable domain, rest sourced from reference TRBV11-2 and TRBJ2-5, is EAGVAQSPRYKIIEKRQSVAFWCNPISGHATLYWYQQILGQGPKLLIQFQNNGVVDDSQLPKDRFSAERLKGVDSTLKIQPAKLEDSAVYLCASSLATAAKIQETQYFGPGTRLLVL.

This clonotype appeared many times. The chain couples TRBV7-2 to TRBJ2-5; D is ambiguous. CDR3 length equals 15 residues. Trimming cost V 5 bases and J 0 bases, with 13 bases left between them. Germline CDR1 reads SGHTA; CDR2 reads FQGNSA. The CDR3, as DNA: TGTGCCAGCAGCCCCCCAACGTCTGACCAAGAGACCCAGTACTTC. Its translation: CASSPPTSDQETQYF.

The chain is built from TRBV6-2 or TRBV6-3 and TRBJ1-6; D may be TRBD1 (6 bases). The V end lost 7 bases, the J end lost 2 bases, and 12 bases lay between the germline ends. The germline CDR1 and CDR2 sequences are MNHEY and SVGEGT. The CDR3 extends over 15 amino acids. Here the CDR3 DNA reads TGTGCCAGCATCACGGGGGCGACCTATAATTCACCCCTCCACTTT. Translated: CASITGATYNSPLHF.

This clonotype was observed a few times. In DNA form, the CDR3 reads TGTGCCAGCAGCGCCCCAGGGGGCAACACCGGGGAGCTGTTTTTT. Protein product: CASSAPGGNTGELFF. This chain connects TRBV28 to TRBJ2-2; TRBD1 agrees at 8 bases. The V gene's germline CDR1 is MDHEN and CDR2 SYDVKM. V gave up 6 bases and J gave up 2 bases; unmatched junction bases: 5. This CDR3 has 15 residues. The full variable domain, completed using reference TRBV28 and TRBJ2-2, is DVKVTQSSRYLVKRTGEKVFLECVQDMDHENMFWYRQDPGLGLRLIYFSYDVKMKEKGDIPEGYSVSREKKERFSLILESASTNQTSMYLCASSAPGGNTGELFFGEGSRLTVL.

As regards this clonotype: Being one base from a much bigger clone, this may be a read error. J is TRBJ1-5 and V is TRBV6-4; TRBD1 is a possible D gene (6 bases). V lost 6 bases, J lost 5 bases, and 17 bases lay in between. Germline V gene lookup returns CDR1 MRHNA and CDR2 SNTAGT. This CDR3 has 15 residues. The CDR3, as DNA: TGTGCCAGCAGGGAAATGGGGGCAGGGGATCAGCCCCAGCATTTT. Protein product: CASREMGAGDQPQHF.

This clonotype was seen at least ten times. V usage is TRBV13 and J usage is TRBJ2-2; tentative D call: TRBD1 (6 bases). Looked up from germline, CDR1 is PRHDT and CDR2 is FYEKMQ (reference sequence). The CDR3 totals 18 residues. V was trimmed by 7 bases and J by 6 bases, leaving 27 bases between them. CDR3 sequence (DNA): TGTGCCAGCACGCTCCTAGACAGGACCAGGGTGTCGTCCGGGGAGCTGTTTTTT. The encoded protein is CASTLLDRTRVSSGELFF.

The V gene is TRBV2, the J gene TRBJ1-6; 9 nucleotides align to TRBD1. Unmatched junction bases numbered 5, after V lost 7 bases and J lost 7 bases. The length of the CDR3 is 14 residues. The germline gives CDR1 SNHLY, CDR2 FYNNEI. The chain's CDR3 is CASNRDRVNSPLHF. In DNA, the CDR3 is TGTGCCAGCAACAGGGACAGGGTAAATTCACCCCTCCACTTT.

This clonotype was counted ten times or more. This chain links TRBV11-2 with TRBJ2-5; 7 positions match TRBD1. This CDR3 has 15 residues. Germline loops: CDR1 SGHAT, CDR2 FQNNGV. V was pared by 4 bases and J by 4 bases, with 9 bases of the junction left unmatched. CDR3 DNA: TGTGCCAGCAGCTCGGGGACAGCGGCCCCAGAGACCCAGTACTTC. Residues: CASSSGTAAPETQYF. Based on the CDR3 plus reference TRBV11-2 and TRBJ2-5, the full variable domain is EAGVAQSPRYKIIEKRQSVAFWCNPISGHATLYWYQQILGQGPKLLIQFQNNGVVDDSQLPKDRFSAERLKGVDSTLKIQPAKLEDSAVYLCASSSGTAAPETQYFGPGTRLLVL.

This clonotype came up many times. The DNA for the CDR3 is TGTGCCAGCAGTCCGGGGGCAGCCTACGAGCAGTACTTC. It is translated as CASSPGAAYEQYF. V usage is TRBV28 and J usage is TRBJ2-7; D tentatively fits TRBD1 or TRBD2 (6 bases each). The length of the CDR3 is 13 residues. V lost 5 bases and J lost 2, with 10 bases in between. Germline CDR1 and CDR2: MDHEN and SYDVKM.

This clonotype was recorded a few times. Here the CDR3 reads CASSLGGLVTDTQYF. As DNA, the CDR3 is TGTGCCAGCAGCTTAGGGGGGCTAGTGACAGATACGCAGTATTTT. The V and J genes are TRBV5-6 and TRBJ2-3; D may correspond to TRBD1 or TRBD2 (6 bases each). V lost 2 bases to trimming and J lost 3 bases, with 13 bases between them. This CDR3 spans 15 amino acids. Germline CDR1 reads SGHDT; CDR2 reads YYEEEE.

The rearrangement uses TRBV20-1 and TRBJ2-7, with no clear D. The CDR3 spans 15 residues. CDR1 and CDR2 (germline): DFQATT, SNEGSKA (reference sequence). Trimming pared 1 base from V and 4 bases from J, leaving 17 bases between. The CDR3 spells CSARGGSSLSYEQYF. The CDR3 DNA reads TGCAGTGCTAGAGGAGGTAGCAGCCTCTCTTACGAGCAGTACTTC.

The rearrangement uses TRBV5-5 and TRBJ1-4; perhaps TRBD1 as D (5 bases). Per the germline V gene, CDR1 is SGHKS and CDR2 is YYEKEE (reference sequence). V was trimmed by 2 bases and J by 1 base, leaving 6 bases between them. The CDR3 contains 14 residues. The DNA of the CDR3 is TGTGCCAGCAGCTTAGGGGAAACTAATGAAAAACTGTTTTTT. It is translated as CASSLGETNEKLFF.

This clonotype appeared many times. This chain's CDR3 is CASRSSGGQPQHF. The CDR3 nucleotides are TGTGCCAGCCGATCATCAGGGGGCCAGCCCCAGCATTTT. The V and J genes are TRBV2 and TRBJ1-5; TRBD1 agrees at 8 bases. The trim removed 8 bases at V and 7 bases at J, leaving 7 bases unmatched. The length of the CDR3 is 13 residues. The germline V gene encodes CDR1 SNHLY and CDR2 FYNNEI.

The chain couples TRBV4-3 to TRBJ1-1; the match to TRBD1 covers 8 bases. Germline V lookup: CDR1 LGHNA, CDR2 YSLEER. Trimming removed 3 bases from V and 6 bases from J; junction bases left unmatched: 12. CDR3 size: 16 residues. The CDR3 sequence is CASSQPRQGKGAEAFF. In DNA form, the CDR3 reads TGCGCCAGCAGCCAGCCTCGACAGGGGAAGGGCGCTGAAGCTTTCTTT.

In this sample, this clonotype turned up many times. The V and J genes are TRBV19 and TRBJ1-4; D remains ambiguous. This CDR3 is 14 amino acids long. Germline CDR1 is LNHDA and CDR2 is SQIVND (reference sequence). The ends were cut back, 7 bases at V and 5 bases at J, with 14 bases in the middle. CDR3 residues: CASTTTAVNEKLFF. The CDR3 nucleotides are TGTGCCAGTACCACAACCGCCGTGAATGAAAAACTGTTTTTT.

Many counts were recorded for this clonotype. The CDR3 DNA is TGTGCCAGCAGCTTAGGGCCAACCGACAGAAAGGACCAGACCCAGTACTTC. Residues: CASSLGPTDRKDQTQYF. The V call is TRBV11-1, the J call TRBJ2-5, with D possibly TRBD1 on 5 matching bases. CDR3 size: 17 residues. Deletions cut 1 base from V and 6 bases from J, with 21 bases between. The germline V gene encodes CDR1 SGHAT and CDR2 FQDESV (reference sequence).

This clonotype was seen ten or more times. The chain uses TRBV28 and TRBJ2-5; possibly TRBD1 for D (6 bases). CDR1 and CDR2 (germline): MDHEN, SYDVKM. The CDR3 is made up of 14 amino acids. Trimming removed 8 bases from V and 3 bases from J, with 16 bases in between. CDR3 bases: TGTGCCAGCGGCCAGCTAGGGGGAAAAGAGACCCAGTACTTC. Encoded protein: CASGQLGGKETQYF.

A few counts support this clonotype. The V gene is TRBV6-5, the J gene TRBJ1-4; D not certain. CDR1 and CDR2 (germline): MNHEY, SVGAGI. V lost 0 bases to trimming and J lost 4 bases, with 12 bases between them. The CDR3 is 16 amino acids. For the CDR3, the DNA is TGTGCCAGCAGTTACTCGTTGCGAGTGGGTAATGAAAAACTGTTTTTT. Residues: CASSYSLRVGNEKLFF.